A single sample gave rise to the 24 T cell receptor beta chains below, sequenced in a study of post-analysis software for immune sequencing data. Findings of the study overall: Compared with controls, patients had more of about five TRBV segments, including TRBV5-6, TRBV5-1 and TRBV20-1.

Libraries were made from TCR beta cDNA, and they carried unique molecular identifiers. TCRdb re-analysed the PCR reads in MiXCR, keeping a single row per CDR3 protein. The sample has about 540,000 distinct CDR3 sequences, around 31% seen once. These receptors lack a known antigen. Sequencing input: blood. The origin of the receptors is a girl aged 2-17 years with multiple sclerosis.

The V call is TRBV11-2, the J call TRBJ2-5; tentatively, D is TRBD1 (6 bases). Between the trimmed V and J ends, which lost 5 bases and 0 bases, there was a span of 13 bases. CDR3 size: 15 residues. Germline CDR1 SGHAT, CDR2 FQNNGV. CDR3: CASSAGQKYQETQYF. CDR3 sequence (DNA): TGTGCCAGCAGCGCCGGACAGAAGTACCAAGAGACCCAGTACTTC.

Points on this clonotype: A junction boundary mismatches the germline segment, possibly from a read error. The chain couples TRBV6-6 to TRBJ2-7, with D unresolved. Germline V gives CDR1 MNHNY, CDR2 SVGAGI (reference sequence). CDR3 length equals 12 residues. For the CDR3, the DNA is TGTGCCGGCAGTCCCCTGGGGTACGAGCAGTACTTC. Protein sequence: CAGSPLGYEQYF.

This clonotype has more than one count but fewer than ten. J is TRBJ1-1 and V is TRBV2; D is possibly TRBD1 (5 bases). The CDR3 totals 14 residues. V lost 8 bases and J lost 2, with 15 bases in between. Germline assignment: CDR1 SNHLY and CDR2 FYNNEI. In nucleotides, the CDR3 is TGTGCCAGCTCCCCCAGAAGGGGAAACACTGAAGCTTTCTTT. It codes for CASSPRRGNTEAFF.

The CDR3 loop is CASSVGIAGNEQFF. For the CDR3, the DNA is TGCGCCAGCAGCGTTGGTATAGCTGGGAATGAGCAGTTCTTC. V gene TRBV5-1 combines with J gene TRBJ2-1; D is unclear. Germline V gives CDR1 SGHRS, CDR2 YFSETQ. Trimming took off 4 bases at V and 7 bases at J, with 15 bases between the two ends. The CDR3 sequence is 14 residues long.

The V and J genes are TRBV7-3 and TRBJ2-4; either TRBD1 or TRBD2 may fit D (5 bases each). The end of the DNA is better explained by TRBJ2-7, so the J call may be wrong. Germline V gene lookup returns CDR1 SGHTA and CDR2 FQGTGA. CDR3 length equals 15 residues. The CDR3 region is CASSKAGGGGYEQYF. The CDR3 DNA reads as TGTGCCAGCAGCAAAGCTGGGGGTGGGGGCTACGAGCAGTACTTC.

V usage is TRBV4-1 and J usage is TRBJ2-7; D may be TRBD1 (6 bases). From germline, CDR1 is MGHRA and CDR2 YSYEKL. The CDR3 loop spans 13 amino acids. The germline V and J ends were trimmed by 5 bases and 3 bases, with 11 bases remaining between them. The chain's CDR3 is CASSVLTGYEQYF. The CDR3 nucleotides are TGCGCCAGCAGCGTATTGACAGGCTACGAGCAGTACTTC.

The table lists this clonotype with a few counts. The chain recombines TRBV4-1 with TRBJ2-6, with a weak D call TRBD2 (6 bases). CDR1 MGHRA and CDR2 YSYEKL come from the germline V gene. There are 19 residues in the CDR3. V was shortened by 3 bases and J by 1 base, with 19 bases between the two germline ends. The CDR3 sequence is CASSHLGLQRVSGANVLTF. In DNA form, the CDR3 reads TGCGCCAGCAGCCACTTGGGCCTCCAGCGGGTATCTGGGGCCAACGTCCTGACTTTC.

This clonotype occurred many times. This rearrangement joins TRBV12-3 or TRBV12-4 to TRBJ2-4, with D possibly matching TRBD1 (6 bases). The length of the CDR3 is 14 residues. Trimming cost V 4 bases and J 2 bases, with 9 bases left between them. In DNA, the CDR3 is TGTGCCAGCAGTTCCGGGACAACCAAAAACATTCAGTACTTC. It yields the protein CASSSGTTKNIQYF.

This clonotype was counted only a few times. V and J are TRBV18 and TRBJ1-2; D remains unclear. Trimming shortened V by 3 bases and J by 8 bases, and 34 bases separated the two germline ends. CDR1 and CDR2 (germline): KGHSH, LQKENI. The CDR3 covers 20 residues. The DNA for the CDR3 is TGTGCCAGCTCACCTTCCCGACCTGAACCGGTATTCCCACTCGATGGGGGCTACACCTTC. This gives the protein CASSPSRPEPVFPLDGGYTF.

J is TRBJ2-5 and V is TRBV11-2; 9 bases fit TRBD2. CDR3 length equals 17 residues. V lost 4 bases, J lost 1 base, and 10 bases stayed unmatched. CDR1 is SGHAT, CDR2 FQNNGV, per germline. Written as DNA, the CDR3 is TGTGCCAGCAGCTCCTCAACGGGACTAGCAGTCCAAGAGACCCAGTACTTC. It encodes CASSSSTGLAVQETQYF.

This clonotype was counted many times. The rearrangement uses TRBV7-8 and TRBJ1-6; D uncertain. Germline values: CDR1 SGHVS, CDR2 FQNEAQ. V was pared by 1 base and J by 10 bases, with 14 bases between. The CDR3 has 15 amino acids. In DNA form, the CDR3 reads TGTGCCAGCAGCTTAGTACGGGCCGGCCAGTCACCCCTCCACTTT. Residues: CASSLVRAGQSPLHF.

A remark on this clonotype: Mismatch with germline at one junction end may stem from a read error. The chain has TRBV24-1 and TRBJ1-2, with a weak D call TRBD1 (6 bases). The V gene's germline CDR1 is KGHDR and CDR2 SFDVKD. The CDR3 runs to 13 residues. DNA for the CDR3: TGCGCCACCAGCCGGAGGGGGGCTCTCGGCTACACCTTC. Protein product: CATSRRGALGYTF.

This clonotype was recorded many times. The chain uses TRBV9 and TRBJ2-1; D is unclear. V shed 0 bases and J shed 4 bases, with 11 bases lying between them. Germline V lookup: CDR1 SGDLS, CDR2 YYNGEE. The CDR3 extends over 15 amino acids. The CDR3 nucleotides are TGTGCCAGCAGCGTAGGTAATAGCCAGTACAATGAGCAGTTCTTC. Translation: CASSVGNSQYNEQFF.

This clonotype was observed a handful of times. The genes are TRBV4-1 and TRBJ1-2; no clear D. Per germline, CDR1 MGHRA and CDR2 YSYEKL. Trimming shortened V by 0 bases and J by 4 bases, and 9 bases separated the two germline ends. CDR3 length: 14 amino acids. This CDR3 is CASSQDAGSYGYTF. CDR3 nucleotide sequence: TGCGCCAGCAGCCAAGATGCCGGTTCCTATGGCTACACCTTC.

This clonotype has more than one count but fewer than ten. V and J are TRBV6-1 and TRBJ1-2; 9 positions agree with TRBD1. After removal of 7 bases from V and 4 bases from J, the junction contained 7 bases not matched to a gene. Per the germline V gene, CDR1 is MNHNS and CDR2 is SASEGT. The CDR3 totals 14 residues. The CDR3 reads CASTATGGGYGYTF. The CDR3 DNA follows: TGTGCCAGCACCGCGACAGGGGGGGGCTATGGCTACACCTTC.

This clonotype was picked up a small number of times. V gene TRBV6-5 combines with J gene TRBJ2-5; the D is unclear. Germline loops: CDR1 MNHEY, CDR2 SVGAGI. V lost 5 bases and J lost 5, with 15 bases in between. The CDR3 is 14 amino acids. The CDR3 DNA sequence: TGTGCCAGCAGTCCCGGTAGGGCCTGGGAGACCCAGTACTTC. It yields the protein CASSPGRAWETQYF.

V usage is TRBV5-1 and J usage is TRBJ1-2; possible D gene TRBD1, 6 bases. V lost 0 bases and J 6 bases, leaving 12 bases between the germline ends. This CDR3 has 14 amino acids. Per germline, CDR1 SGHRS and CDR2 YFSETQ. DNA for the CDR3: TGCGCCAGCAGCTTGGCTTCCAGGGGAGATGGCTACACCTTC. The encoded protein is CASSLASRGDGYTF.

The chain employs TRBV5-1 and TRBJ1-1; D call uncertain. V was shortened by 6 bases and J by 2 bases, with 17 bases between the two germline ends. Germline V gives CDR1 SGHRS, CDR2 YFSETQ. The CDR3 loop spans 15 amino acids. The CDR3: CASMEAGRSNTEAFF. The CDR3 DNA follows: TGCGCCAGCATGGAGGCGGGCAGGTCCAACACTGAAGCTTTCTTT. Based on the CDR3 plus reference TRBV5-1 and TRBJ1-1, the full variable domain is KAGVTQTPRYLIKTRGQQVTLSCSPISGHRSVSWYQQTPGQGLQFLFEYFSETQRNKGNFPGRFSGRQFSNSRSEMNVSTLELGDSALYLCASMEAGRSNTEAFFGQGTRLTVV.

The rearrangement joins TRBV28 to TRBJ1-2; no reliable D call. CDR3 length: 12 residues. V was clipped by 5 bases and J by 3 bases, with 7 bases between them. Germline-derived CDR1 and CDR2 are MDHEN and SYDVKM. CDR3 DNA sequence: TGTGCCAGCAGTCACGGAGACTATGGCTACACCTTC. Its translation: CASSHGDYGYTF.

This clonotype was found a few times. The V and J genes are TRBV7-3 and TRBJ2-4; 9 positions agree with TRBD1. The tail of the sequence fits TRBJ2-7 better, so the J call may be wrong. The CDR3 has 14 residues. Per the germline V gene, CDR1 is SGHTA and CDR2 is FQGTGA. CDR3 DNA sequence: TGTGCCAGCAGCTCCTCGGGACAGGGTTACGAGCAGTACTTC. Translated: CASSSSGQGYEQYF.

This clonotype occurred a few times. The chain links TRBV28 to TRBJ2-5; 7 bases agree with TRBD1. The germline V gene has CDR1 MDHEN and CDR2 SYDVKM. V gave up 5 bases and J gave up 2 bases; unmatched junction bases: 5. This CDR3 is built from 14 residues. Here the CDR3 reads CASSGQEPQETQYF. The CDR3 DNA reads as TGTGCCAGCAGTGGACAGGAACCTCAAGAGACCCAGTACTTC. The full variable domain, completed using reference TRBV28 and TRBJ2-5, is DVKVTQSSRYLVKRTGEKVFLECVQDMDHENMFWYRQDPGLGLRLIYFSYDVKMKEKGDIPEGYSVSREKKERFSLILESASTNQTSMYLCASSGQEPQETQYFGPGTRLLVL.

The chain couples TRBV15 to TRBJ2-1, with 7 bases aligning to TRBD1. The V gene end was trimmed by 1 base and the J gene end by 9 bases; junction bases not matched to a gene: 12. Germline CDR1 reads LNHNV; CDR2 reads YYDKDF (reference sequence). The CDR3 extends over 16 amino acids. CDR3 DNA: TGTGCCACCAGCAGAGGCACTAGGGGGCTGTGGGGTGAGCAGTTCTTC. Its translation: CATSRGTRGLWGEQFF.

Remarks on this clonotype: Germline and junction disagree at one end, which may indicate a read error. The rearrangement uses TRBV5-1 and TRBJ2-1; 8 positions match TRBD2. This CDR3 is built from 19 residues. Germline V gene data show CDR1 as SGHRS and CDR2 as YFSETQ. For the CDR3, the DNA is TGCGCCGGCAGCTTACCAGCGGGGGCCTCTCAGAGCTCCTACAATGAGCAGTTCTTC. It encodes CAGSLPAGASQSSYNEQFF.

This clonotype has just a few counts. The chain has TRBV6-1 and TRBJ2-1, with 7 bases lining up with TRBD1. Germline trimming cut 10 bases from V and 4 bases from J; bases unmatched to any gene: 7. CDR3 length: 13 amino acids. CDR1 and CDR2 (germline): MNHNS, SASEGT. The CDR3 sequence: CAITGTAYNEQFF. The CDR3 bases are TGTGCCATCACCGGGACAGCGTACAATGAGCAGTTCTTC.